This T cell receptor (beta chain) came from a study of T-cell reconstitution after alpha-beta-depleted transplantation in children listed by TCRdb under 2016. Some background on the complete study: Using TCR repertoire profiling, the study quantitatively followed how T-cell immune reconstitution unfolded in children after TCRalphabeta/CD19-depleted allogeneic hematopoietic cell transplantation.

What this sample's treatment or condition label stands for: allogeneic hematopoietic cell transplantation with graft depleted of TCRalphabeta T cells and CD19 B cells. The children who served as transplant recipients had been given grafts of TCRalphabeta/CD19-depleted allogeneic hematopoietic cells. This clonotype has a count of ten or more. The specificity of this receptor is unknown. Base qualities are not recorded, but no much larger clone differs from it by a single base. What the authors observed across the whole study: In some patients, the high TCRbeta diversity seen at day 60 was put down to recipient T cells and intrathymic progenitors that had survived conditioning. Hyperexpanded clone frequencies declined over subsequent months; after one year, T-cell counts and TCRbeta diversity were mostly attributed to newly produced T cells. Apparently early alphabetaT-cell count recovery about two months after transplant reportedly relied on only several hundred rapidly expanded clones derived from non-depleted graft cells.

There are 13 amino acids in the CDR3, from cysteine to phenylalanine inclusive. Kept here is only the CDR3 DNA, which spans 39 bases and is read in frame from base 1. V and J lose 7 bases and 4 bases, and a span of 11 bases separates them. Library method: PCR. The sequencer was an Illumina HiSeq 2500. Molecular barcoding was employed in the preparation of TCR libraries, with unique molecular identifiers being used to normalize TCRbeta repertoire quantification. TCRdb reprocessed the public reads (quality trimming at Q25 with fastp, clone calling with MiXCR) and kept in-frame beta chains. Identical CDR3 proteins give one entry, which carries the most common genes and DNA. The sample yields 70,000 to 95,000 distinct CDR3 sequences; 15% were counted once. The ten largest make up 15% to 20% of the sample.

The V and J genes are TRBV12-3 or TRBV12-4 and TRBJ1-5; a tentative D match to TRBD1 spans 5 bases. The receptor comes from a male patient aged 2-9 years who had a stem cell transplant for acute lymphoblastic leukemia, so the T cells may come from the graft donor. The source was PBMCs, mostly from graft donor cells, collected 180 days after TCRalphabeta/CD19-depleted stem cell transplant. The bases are TGTGCCAGCACAAGGGAGGGGAATCAGCCCCAGCATTTT. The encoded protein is CASTREGNQPQHF.